This TCR beta chain was profiled in a study of T cells after yellow fever vaccination. Study results and limitations: Only a small proportion of the clonotypes turned up in both the CD4 and the CD8 compartments, likely arising from convergent recombination.

TCRdb passed the 5' RACE reads through MiXCR, listing each CDR3 protein once. The sample has around 250,000 distinct CDR3 sequences, 6.9% seen once. Germline lookup yields CDR1 SQVTM and CDR2 ANQGSEA. J gave up 3 bases and V 4 bases, and 3 bases lay outside the gene matches. CDR3 length: 13 residues. This clonotype has just a few counts. Its antigen remains unknown. The chain joins TRBV29-1 to TRBJ1-2; TRBD1 aligns across 9 bases. The receptor was derived from a man between 25 and 39 years old who received the YFV17D yellow fever vaccine. The sequenced sample was CD4+ T cells sorted from PBMCs, obtained 15 days after the yellow fever booster vaccination. CDR3 in DNA: TGCAGCGTTGGGGACAGGGACGACTATGGCTACACCTTC. Its protein is CSVGDRDDYGYTF. The full variable domain, completed using reference TRBV29-1 and TRBJ1-2, is SAVISQKPSRDICQRGTSLTIQCQVDSQVTMMFWYRQQPGQSLTLIATANQGSEATYESGFVIDKFPISRPNLTFSTLTVSNMSPEDSSIYLCSVGDRDDYGYTFGSGTRLTVV.